This TCR beta chain was obtained from a study of Tregs in tolerant kidney transplant recipients. Unmatched junction bases numbered 9, after V lost 7 bases and J lost 6 bases. The CDR3 has 14 residues. CDR1 is LNHDA, CDR2 SQIVND, per germline (reference sequence). Recipients received nonmyeloablative bone marrow transplants from related graft donors, with transient mixed chimerism. Unstimulated Tregs (CD4+CD25+CD127-) and CD4+CD25- non-Tregs were sorted from PBMCs. This clone was counted between two and nine times. Its antigen remains unknown. TCRdb keeps only in-frame clones here, not all; method: immunoSEQ multiplex PCR. The table includes some 57,000 clones, about 89% detected once. The study's findings and limits: The small number of patients limits these findings pending further validation.

Source: CD8+ T cells from blood (PBMCs), taken 24 months after the transplant. V usage is TRBV19 and J usage is TRBJ1-2, with TRBD1 matching over 9 bases. The TCR sequence derives from a human patient who received a combined kidney and bone marrow transplant. Some T cells may arise from the graft donor. This CDR3 reads CASKPRDRVNGYTF. Written as DNA, the CDR3 is TGTGCCAGTAAACCCCGGGACAGGGTTAATGGCTACACCTTC.